Following are 17 T cell receptor beta chains from one sample sequenced in a study of T cell responses to AZD1222 COVID-19 vaccine. Assay used: immunoSEQ multiplex PCR; TCRdb lists only in-frame clones, some missing. The sample holds some 110,000 clones, roughly 93% seen once. The source material was peripheral blood, sampled on day 0 of AZD1222 vaccination. The receptors originated from an adult in good health.

The genes are TRBV5-1 and TRBJ2-7; possibly TRBD1 or TRBD2 for D (5 bases each). Germline-derived CDR1 and CDR2 are SGHRS and YFSETQ. V was trimmed by 3 bases and J by 5 bases, leaving 12 bases between them. The CDR3 extends over 13 amino acids. DNA for the CDR3: TGCGCCAGCAGCTGGGGTGGGGACGACGAGCAGTACGTC. Its translation: CASSWGGDDEQYV.

The rearrangement uses TRBV6-2 or TRBV6-3 and TRBJ1-5, with D unresolved. Per germline, CDR1 MNHEY and CDR2 SVGEGT. The CDR3 consists of 16 residues. V lost 6 bases, J lost 4 bases, and 19 bases lay in between. Here the CDR3 reads CASSPGTDTFNQPQHF. For the CDR3, the DNA is TGTGCCAGCAGCCCGGGAACAGACACTTTTAATCAGCCCCAGCATTTT.

The V call is TRBV5-4, the J call TRBJ2-7; 10 bases are a match to TRBD1. Germline V gives CDR1 SGHNT, CDR2 YYREEE (reference sequence). V shed 3 bases, J shed 0 bases, and the junction held 3 bases outside the gene matches. This CDR3 region has 15 residues. The CDR3 DNA reads TGTGCCAGCAGCTCCCGGGACAGGGGCTCCTACGAGCAGTACGTC. This sequence encodes CASSSRDRGSYEQYV.

The V and J genes are TRBV6-5 and TRBJ1-1; TRBD1 matches at 7 bases. The CDR3 extends over 13 amino acids. CDR1 and CDR2 from the germline V gene are MNHEY and SVGAGI. Trimming removed 6 bases from V and 6 bases from J; junction bases left unmatched: 7. The CDR3 DNA reads as TGTGCCAGCAGCCCCAGGGGGTTTTCTGAAGCTTTCTTT. Translating it yields CASSPRGFSEAFF.

This clone was seen only once. V is TRBV28 and J is TRBJ1-3, with unresolved D. Per germline, CDR1 MDHEN and CDR2 SYDVKM. Trimming cost V 2 bases and J 1 base, with 3 bases left between them. The CDR3 loop spans 13 amino acids. The CDR3 sequence: CASSLGSGNTIYF. The CDR3 nucleotides read TGTGCCAGCAGTTTAGGGTCTGGAAACACCATATATTTT.

Details on this clone: At the DNA level, this CDR3 is encoded by other sequences in the same sample as well. V gene TRBV6-5 combines with J gene TRBJ2-7; TRBD1 might be the D (6 bases). The germline gives CDR1 MNHEY, CDR2 SVGAGI. This CDR3 comprises 14 residues. Trimming stripped 0 bases from V and 1 base from J, with 7 bases between. The CDR3 reads CASSYSRGSYEQYF. The CDR3 DNA reads as TGTGCCAGCAGTTACTCTAGGGGGTCCTACGAGCAGTACTTC.

The CDR3: CASTTENTQYF. The CDR3 coding sequence is TGTGCCAGCACCACGGAAAATACGCAGTATTTT. The chain couples TRBV28 to TRBJ2-3; D is undetermined. The CDR3 runs 11 residues. Germline values: CDR1 MDHEN, CDR2 SYDVKM. V shed 7 bases and J shed 7 bases, with 9 bases lying between them.

The chain recombines TRBV15 with TRBJ2-3; 8 bases match TRBD2. CDR3 size: 17 residues. CDR1 is LNHNV, CDR2 YYDKDF, per germline (reference sequence). J lost 2 bases, V lost 1 base, and 8 bases had no gene match. The DNA for the CDR3 is TGTGCCACCAGCAGAGTCAAAGGCGGGGGGCCCACAGATACGCAGTATTTT. Translation gives CATSRVKGGGPTDTQYF.

This clone was counted a few times. V is TRBV5-1 and J is TRBJ2-1, with D hard to call. CDR1 is SGHRS, CDR2 YFSETQ, per germline. There are 14 residues in the CDR3. Between the trimmed V and J ends, which lost 0 bases and 2 bases, there was a span of 6 bases. The CDR3 protein is CASSLGDAYNEQFF. The CDR3 nucleotides read TGCGCCAGCAGCTTGGGAGATGCCTACAATGAGCAGTTCTTC.

The V and J genes are TRBV5-1 and TRBJ2-7; 9 bases are a match to TRBD1. V trimming: 4 bases; J trimming: 7 bases; junction bases outside the gene matches: 12. Germline CDR1 reads SGHRS; CDR2 reads YFSETQ. The CDR3 is made up of 15 amino acids. CDR3 in DNA: TGCGCCAGCAGCAGCTTGGGGACAGGGACCGTGGAGCAGTACTTC. Translation: CASSSLGTGTVEQYF.

This chain uses TRBV27 with TRBJ1-2, with D possibly being TRBD1 (5 bases). CDR1 and CDR2 (germline): MNHEY, SMNVEV (reference sequence). This CDR3 spans 11 amino acids. V lost 4 bases, J lost 7 bases, and 7 bases lay in between. CDR3 coding DNA: TGTGCCAGCAGTTGGGGGGGTGGCTACACCTTC. Protein sequence: CASSWGGGYTF.

The V call is TRBV29-1, the J call TRBJ1-1; a weak D match, TRBD1 (5 bases). The CDR3 extends over 15 amino acids. The V gene's germline CDR1 is SQVTM and CDR2 ANQGSEA. V dropped 4 bases and J dropped 0 bases, with 15 bases sitting between them. For the CDR3, the DNA is TGCAGCGTTGTCCCCAGGGTGGCCGTGAACACTGAAGCTTTCTTT. It translates to CSVVPRVAVNTEAFF.

The rearrangement uses TRBV6-2 or TRBV6-3 and TRBJ1-1; D call uncertain. The germline V gene has CDR1 MNHEY and CDR2 SVGEGT. The CDR3 is 12 amino acids. V lost 0 bases, J lost 4 bases, and 3 bases lay in between. The CDR3 is CASSYSVTEAFF. The CDR3 DNA sequence: TGTGCCAGCAGTTACTCGGTCACTGAAGCTTTCTTT.

V gene TRBV6-5 combines with J gene TRBJ2-3; 7 positions agree with TRBD2. The CDR3 totals 13 residues. The trim removed 10 bases at V and 3 bases at J, leaving 7 bases unmatched. The germline V gene encodes CDR1 MNHEY and CDR2 SVGAGI. The CDR3 here is CATTGTTTDTQYF. DNA for the CDR3: TGTGCCACGACCGGGACTACGACAGATACGCAGTATTTT.

V gene TRBV7-9 combines with J gene TRBJ2-3; 8 bases line up with TRBD1. The germline CDR1 and CDR2 sequences are SEHNR and FQNEAQ (reference sequence). The CDR3 is 15 amino acids. Unmatched junction bases numbered 7, after V lost 6 bases and J lost 2 bases. In DNA, the CDR3 is TGTGCCAGCAGTACCCGACAGGGGCACACAGATACGCAGTATTTT. Translation: CASSTRQGHTDTQYF.

The rearrangement links TRBV7-9 to TRBJ1-1; D is uncertain. V was shortened by 5 bases and J by 10 bases, with 14 bases between the two germline ends. The CDR3 totals 12 residues. Germline V gene lookup returns CDR1 SEHNR and CDR2 FQNEAQ (reference sequence). CDR3 in DNA: TGTGCCAGCAGCCCCAGTCCAAACGGAGCTTTCTTT. Its translation is CASSPSPNGAFF.

J is TRBJ1-4 and V is TRBV4-2, with D maybe TRBD1 (5 bases). Germline V gene sequence: CDR1 LGHNA, CDR2 YNFKEQ. There are 16 residues in the CDR3. V was cut by 4 bases and J by 4 bases, with 16 bases left in between. Here the CDR3 DNA reads TGTGCCAGCAGCCCAGGGCCCTGGCAGGTTAATGAAAAACTGTTTTTT. Its translation: CASSPGPWQVNEKLFF.